This TCR beta chain appears in the sequencing data of a study of T cell responses to AZD1222 COVID-19 vaccine. Study-level points and caveats: Nearly half of spike-specific TCRs reportedly go after variant regions that carry no mutations. White British donors predominated, females outnumbered males, and clonal diversity was possibly underestimated.

This clone was found once. Its antigen is unknown. Measured with immunoSEQ multiplex PCR; TCRdb has only the in-frame clones, and not every one. The repertoire holds around 150,000 clones, with roughly 90% as singletons. The CDR3 is 18 amino acids. The trim removed 5 bases at V and 4 bases at J, leaving 16 bases unmatched. The V gene's germline CDR1 is LGHDT and CDR2 YNNKEL (reference sequence). The chain carries TRBV3-1 (or the pseudogene TRBV3-2) and TRBJ2-3; 9 nucleotides agree with TRBD2. The sequence was collected from an adult who received the AZD1222 COVID-19 vaccine. This specimen was peripheral blood, taken 28 days after the second AZD1222 dose. The CDR3 loop is CASSTGLALLTRPDTQYF. The CDR3 DNA reads TGTGCCAGCAGCACGGGACTAGCTCTTTTGACCCGGCCAGATACGCAGTATTTT.